One and the same sample provided the 10 T cell receptor beta chains below, sequenced in a study of cytomegalovirus exposure and HLA in healthy donors (TCRdb year 2017). The protocol used for the library was the immunoSEQ multiplex PCR assay. The clones in this table, taken by TCRdb from immuneACCESS, are in-frame only. Not every clone is retained; where verified, under half of the shortfall comes from an unresolved V gene, and the cause of the rest is unknown. Present in this sample are over 65,000 clones, around 95% of which were seen just once. The ten biggest clones cover 1.5% to 2% of the sample. Specimen: PBMCs. These receptors all come from a woman in her late teens or twenties in good health and CMV-seropositive.

The chain carries TRBV10-2 and TRBJ1-1, with D possibly TRBD1 on 6 matching bases. The germline V and J ends were trimmed by 1 base and 0 bases, with 6 bases remaining between them. CDR3 length equals 14 residues. Per germline, CDR1 WSHSY and CDR2 SAAADI. CDR3 bases: TGCGCCAGCAGTGAGTACAGGGTGAACACTGAAGCTTTCTTT. Its translation: CASSEYRVNTEAFF.

The chain is built from TRBV6-1 and TRBJ2-2; TRBD2 is a possible D gene (6 bases). This CDR3 region has 15 residues. Germline lookup yields CDR1 MNHNS and CDR2 SASEGT. The V and J ends lost 6 bases and 5 bases respectively, with 16 bases between them. The CDR3 here is CASRGLRPQTGELFF. CDR3 nucleotides: TGTGCCAGCAGGGGACTCAGGCCCCAGACCGGGGAGCTGTTTTTT.

The chain joins TRBV4-1 to TRBJ2-7, with 9 bases lining up with TRBD1. Germline trimming cut 4 bases from V and 2 bases from J; bases unmatched to any gene: 3. The germline gives CDR1 MGHRA, CDR2 YSYEKL. The CDR3 totals 14 residues. The chain's CDR3 is CASSPRTGAYEQYF. The DNA of the CDR3 is TGCGCCAGCAGCCCGAGGACAGGGGCCTACGAGCAGTACTTC.

This chain links TRBV14 with TRBJ2-1; 9 nucleotides match TRBD2. There are 17 residues in the CDR3. Germline V gene data show CDR1 as SGHDN and CDR2 as FVKESK. J was trimmed by 5 bases and V by 0 bases; bases with no gene match: 8. CDR3: CASSQDSLAGNDNEQFF. As DNA, the CDR3 is TGTGCCAGCAGCCAAGATTCCCTAGCGGGGAACGACAATGAGCAGTTCTTC.

The rearrangement links TRBV4-3 to TRBJ1-2; D gene unclear. Germline V gene lookup returns CDR1 LGHNA and CDR2 YSLEER. The CDR3 has 16 amino acids. Trimming stripped 0 bases from V and 4 bases from J, with 15 bases between. Here the CDR3 DNA reads TGCGCCAGCAGCCAAGATAGAGGAGCCACAAGCTATGGCTACACCTTC. Its translation: CASSQDRGATSYGYTF.

The rearrangement joins TRBV7-9 to TRBJ2-3; D may be TRBD1 (7 bases). Germline V lookup: CDR1 SEHNR, CDR2 FQNEAQ (reference sequence). The CDR3 runs to 14 residues. Trimming removed 1 base from V and 10 bases from J, with 15 bases in between. The CDR3 DNA follows: TGTGCCAGCAGCTTAGAAGGAGGGACAGTACCGCAGTATTTT. It is translated as CASSLEGGTVPQYF.

The CDR3 region has the DNA TGTGCCAGCAGCTTAGTAGGACTAGCGGGAGGGGAGACCCAGTACTTC. Residues: CASSLVGLAGGETQYF. The gene calls are TRBV7-9 and TRBJ2-5; 15 positions agree with TRBD2. Germline loops: CDR1 SEHNR, CDR2 FQNEAQ (reference sequence). V trimming: 1 base; J trimming: 5 bases; junction bases outside the gene matches: 2. This CDR3 comprises 16 residues.

This chain joins TRBV13 and TRBJ1-1; 7 bases are shared with TRBD1. Germline lookup yields CDR1 PRHDT and CDR2 FYEKMQ (reference sequence). J lost 5 bases, V lost 4 bases, and 4 bases had no gene match. This CDR3 region has 13 residues. The CDR3 spells CASSYRGKTEAFF. CDR3 bases: TGTGCCAGCAGCTACAGGGGTAAAACTGAAGCTTTCTTT.

V is TRBV9 and J is TRBJ2-3; tentatively, D is TRBD2 (6 bases). Trimming took off 3 bases at V and 0 bases at J, with 11 bases between the two ends. The CDR3 spans 15 residues. Germline V gene data show CDR1 as SGDLS and CDR2 as YYNGEE. In DNA, the CDR3 is TGTGCCAGCAGCGCCGGGACTTCTAGCACAGATACGCAGTATTTT. This sequence encodes CASSAGTSSTDTQYF. The full variable domain, its missing parts supplied by reference TRBV9 and TRBJ2-3, is DSGVTQTPKHLITATGQRVTLRCSPRSGDLSVYWYQQSLDQGLQFLIQYYNGEERAKGNILERFSAQQFPDLHSELNLSSLELGDSALYFCASSAGTSSTDTQYFGPGTRLTVL.

The gene calls are TRBV7-9 and TRBJ1-6; tentative D call: TRBD1 (6 bases). With 5 bases removed from V and 4 bases from J, the gap between germline ends came to 9 bases. Germline CDR1 is SEHNR and CDR2 is FQNEAQ (reference sequence). The CDR3 extends over 14 amino acids. The CDR3 reads CASSPTGYNSPLHF. Here the CDR3 DNA reads TGTGCCAGCAGCCCGACAGGTTATAATTCACCCCTCCACTTT. Drawing the rest from reference TRBV7-9 and TRBJ1-6, the complete variable domain is DTGVSQNPRHKITKRGQNVTFRCDPISEHNRLYWYRQTLGQGPEFLTYFQNEAQLEKSRLLSDRFSAERPKGSFSTLEIQRTEQGDSAMYLCASSPTGYNSPLHFGNGTRLTVT.